The T cell receptor beta chain under discussion was sequenced for a study of CD8+ T cells in alopecia areata. Regarding the study as a whole: Elevated clonality characterized lesional scalp relative to normal scalp, particularly in alopecia totalis/universalis.

This CDR3 has 15 residues. Looked up from germline, CDR1 is SNHLY and CDR2 is FYNNEI. Trimming shortened V by 7 bases and J by 3 bases, and 16 bases separated the two germline ends. Concerning this clone: Its antigen is as yet unknown.

Extracted from the samples, RNA was reverse transcribed into cDNA to serve as the sequencing template. Profiling relied on immunoSEQ multiplex PCR, and the TCRdb table lists in-frame clones only, not all of them. The sample has more than 110,000 clones; around 60% are singletons. This chain joins TRBV2 and TRBJ1-5, with D hard to call. Sequencing used CD4+ T cells sorted from blood, obtained at week 0. The sequence derives from a human donor with alopecia areata. CDR3 coding DNA: TGTGCCAGCAACCTCGGCCAGAGTAACAATCAGCCCCAGCATTTT. The encoded protein is CASNLGQSNNQPQHF.